This T cell receptor (beta chain) was obtained from a study of cytomegalovirus exposure and HLA in healthy donors. Each of the donors was a healthy bone marrow donor. Of note for this clone: No antigen is known for it.

Losses at the gene ends were 8 bases for V and 1 base for J; bases not matched to a gene: 9. From germline, CDR1 is MDHEN and CDR2 SYDVKM. The CDR3 length is 15 residues. Overall study results and limits: In vitro data verified a few CMV-associated chains as specific for CMV antigens. TCR beta V- and J-gene trimming, according to a later analysis, was linked to a missense DCLRE1C variant. V segments that were indistinguishable, TRBV6-2 and TRBV6-3 among them, were omitted from analysis.

PCR was performed using 60 Vbeta and 13 Jbeta primers. Using immunoSEQ multiplex PCR, the repertoire was profiled, and TCRdb retains in-frame clones only, with some absent. The sample gives approximately 140,000 clones, around 82% of which show up once; around 1.7% is in the top ten. This chain uses TRBV28 with TRBJ1-1, with TRBD1 identical over 8 bases. Sequencing was performed on PBMCs. The source of this sequence is a boy aged 5-17 years in good health and CMV-seronegative. CDR3 residues: CASHTGQGSNTEAFF. The DNA of the CDR3 is TGTGCCAGCCACACAGGACAGGGATCGAACACTGAAGCTTTCTTT.